The 15 T cell receptor beta chains listed next were all sequenced from one sample in a study of CD8+CD57+ T cells in acquired aplastic anemia. Genomic DNA, serving as template, underwent TCR beta VDJ and CDR3 profiling. TCRdb passed the reads through MiXCR, listing each CDR3 protein once. This table holds some 140,000 distinct CDR3 sequences, 52% found once. For sequencing, patients were chosen who had shown expansion of CD8+CD57+ cells by flow cytometry. Sequenced: sorted CD4+, CD8+, or CD8+CD57+ T cells (not recorded which) from PBMCs. The receptor set was obtained from a human donor with aplastic anemia.

The gene calls are TRBV24-1 and TRBJ1-5; 7 bases agree with TRBD1. V was clipped by 3 bases and J by 5 bases; unmatched bases: 9. Germline CDR1 KGHDR, CDR2 SFDVKD. CDR3 length equals 16 residues. The CDR3, as DNA: TGTGCCACCAGTGATAGGGACAGCGCAGGAGATCAGCCCCAGCATTTT. This sequence encodes CATSDRDSAGDQPQHF.

The V call is TRBV11-1, the J call TRBJ2-7; D is possibly TRBD1 or TRBD2 (6 bases each). The CDR3 runs to 16 residues. Trimming removed 1 base from V and 0 bases from J, with 13 bases in between. The germline gives CDR1 SGHAT, CDR2 FQDESV (reference sequence). The CDR3 here is CASSLVGGYLSYEQYF. DNA for the CDR3: TGTGCCAGCAGCTTAGTGGGGGGCTACCTCTCCTACGAGCAGTACTTC.

This clonotype came up many times. The chain carries TRBV4-2 and TRBJ2-3, with 7 bases aligning to TRBD1. With V trimmed by 3 bases and J by 4 bases, 13 bases remained unmatched. The CDR3 is made up of 17 amino acids. CDR1 and CDR2 (germline): LGHNA, YNFKEQ. CDR3 nucleotides: TGTGCCAGCAGCCAGAACCCGACAGGGATGGTTGCAGATACGCAGTATTTT. It translates to CASSQNPTGMVADTQYF.

This clonotype was counted a single time. The chain couples TRBV15 to TRBJ1-3; TRBD1 aligns across 8 bases. V trimming: 0 bases; J trimming: 8 bases; junction bases outside the gene matches: 3. Germline V gene lookup returns CDR1 LNHNV and CDR2 YYDKDF (reference sequence). The CDR3 has 14 residues. Here the CDR3 DNA reads TGTGCCACCAGCAGAGACCAGGGGGCTGACACCATATATTTT. As protein: CATSRDQGADTIYF. The full variable domain, its missing parts supplied by reference TRBV15 and TRBJ1-3, is DAMVIQNPRYQVTQFGKPVTLSCSQTLNHNVMYWYQQKSSQAPKLLFHYYDKDFNNEADTPDNFQSRRPNTSFCFLDIRSPGLGDTAMYLCATSRDQGADTIYFGEGSWLTVV.

This sequence joins TRBV6-5 and TRBJ1-2; D is undetermined. Trimming shortened V by 0 bases and J by 6 bases, and 14 bases separated the two germline ends. The CDR3 contains 15 residues. Germline-derived CDR1 and CDR2 are MNHEY and SVGAGI. CDR3 sequence: CASSYSGEDIDGYTF. CDR3 in DNA: TGTGCCAGCAGTTACTCAGGCGAGGATATCGATGGCTACACCTTC.

In its sample, this clonotype was seen many times. This rearrangement joins TRBV7-3 to TRBJ1-2, with 7 bases matching TRBD1. The junction had 11 bases not matched to a gene; V was cut back by 7 bases and J by 0 bases. Germline-derived CDR1 and CDR2 are SGHTA and FQGTGA. The CDR3 is 16 amino acids. The CDR3 coding sequence is TGTGCCAGCACGCGACAGGGTAAAGGAGCTAACTATGGCTACACCTTC. It is translated as CASTRQGKGANYGYTF.

This clonotype is a singleton in its sample. The chain joins TRBV29-1 to TRBJ2-3; 7 bases map to TRBD2. This CDR3 is built from 13 residues. J was trimmed by 5 bases and V by 3 bases; bases with no gene match: 5. CDR1 and CDR2 (germline): SQVTM, ANQGSEA. CDR3 loop: CSVERTSLDTQYF. The CDR3 nucleotides read TGCAGCGTTGAGAGGACTAGTTTAGATACGCAGTATTTT.

The CDR3 here is CATASLGYNSPLHF. As DNA, the CDR3 is TGTGCCACGGCGTCCCTGGGTTATAATTCACCCCTCCACTTT. The V call is TRBV19, the J call TRBJ1-6; no reliable D call. Per the germline V gene, CDR1 is LNHDA and CDR2 is SQIVND (reference sequence). This CDR3 spans 14 amino acids. V gave up 10 bases and J gave up 4 bases, with 14 bases separating them. Together with reference TRBV19 and TRBJ1-6, the CDR3 gives the full variable domain: DGGITQSPKYLFRKEGQNVTLSCEQNLNHDAMYWYRQDPGQGLRLIYYSQIVNDFQKGDIAEGYSVSREKKESFPLTVTSAQKNPTAFYLCATASLGYNSPLHFGNGTRLTVT.

This chain uses TRBV28 with TRBJ1-2; TRBD1 matches 8 bases. This CDR3 is built from 13 residues. With 5 bases clipped from V and 8 bases from J, the junction kept 7 bases outside the gene matches. The germline V gene encodes CDR1 MDHEN and CDR2 SYDVKM. This CDR3 reads CASSITRGQGYTF. DNA of the CDR3: TGTGCCAGCAGTATCACCAGGGGGCAAGGCTACACCTTC.

This clonotype was picked up many times. CDR3 sequence (DNA): TGTGCCAGCAGAAATAGACAGGGCTCTGGAAACACCATATATTTT. Protein sequence: CASRNRQGSGNTIYF. The chain is built from TRBV12-3 or TRBV12-4 and TRBJ1-3, with 7 bases that match TRBD1. V gave up 6 bases and J gave up 0 bases; unmatched junction bases: 5. This CDR3 comprises 15 residues.

The chain joins TRBV7-6 to TRBJ2-2, with D uncertain. The CDR3 loop spans 14 amino acids. Germline V gene data show CDR1 as SGHVS and CDR2 as FNYEAQ. Trimming shortened V by 7 bases and J by 6 bases, and 15 bases separated the two germline ends. The CDR3 sequence: CASNPRSYSGELFF. The DNA for the CDR3 is TGTGCCAGCAACCCCCGATCCTATTCCGGGGAGCTGTTTTTT.

This chain joins TRBV25-1 and TRBJ2-7, with D perhaps TRBD1 or TRBD2 (5 bases each). CDR3 length: 14 amino acids. V was clipped by 8 bases and J by 2 bases, with 16 bases between them. Per the germline V gene, CDR1 is MGHDK and CDR2 is SYGVNS. Here the CDR3 reads CASAPGTAAYEQYF. CDR3 DNA: TGTGCCAGCGCCCCCGGGACCGCTGCCTACGAGCAGTACTTC.

This clonotype was detected only a few times. CDR3 sequence reads: CASSSGTFEQYF. For the CDR3, the DNA is TGTGCCAGCAGCTCCGGGACCTTCGAGCAGTACTTC. The chain carries TRBV7-9 and TRBJ2-7, with D perhaps given as TRBD1 or TRBD2 (5 bases each). CDR3 length: 12 amino acids. Trimming took off 4 bases at V and 6 bases at J, with 10 bases between the two ends. Germline V gene lookup returns CDR1 SEHNR and CDR2 FQNEAQ (reference sequence).

CDR3 region: CASSGTSGRADTGELFF. As DNA, the CDR3 is TGCGCCAGCAGCGGGACTAGCGGGAGGGCCGACACCGGGGAGCTGTTTTTT. J is TRBJ2-2 and V is TRBV10-1; 16 bases align to TRBD2. The CDR3 length is 17 residues. Trimming at V came to 6 bases and at J to 3 bases, leaving 4 bases not matched to a gene. CDR1 is WNHNN, CDR2 SYGVQD, per germline (reference sequence).

V is TRBV6-4 and J is TRBJ2-7; D gene ambiguous. The CDR3 has 15 residues. V was pared by 7 bases and J by 3 bases, with 19 bases between. Germline V gives CDR1 MRHNA, CDR2 SNTAGT. The CDR3 nucleotides read TGTGCCAGCACCGCCTCCACCGTCTGGGGCTACGAGCAGTACTTC. Translated: CASTASTVWGYEQYF.